Listed here is a single T cell receptor beta chain. Its specificity is not known. Indicated time point: cycle 4 day 1 (C4D1), after more than 5 weeks of nivolumab. Every one of the patients relapsed after autologous stem cell transplantation (brentuximab vedotin exposure was variable). The data were obtained in a study of PD-1 blockade in classical Hodgkin lymphoma. The study's findings and limits: Reports indicated that newly diagnosed patients had lower baseline TCR diversity than healthy donors did. While CD8+ TCR diversity did not rise significantly by C4D1, CD4+ TCR diversity did. The study found complete responders had baseline diversity similar to newly diagnosed patients.

V lost 6 bases and J 7 bases, leaving 18 bases between the germline ends. CDR1 and CDR2 (germline): SGHTA, FQGTGA. The CDR3 is 15 amino acids. Data came from immunoSEQ multiplex PCR; TCRdb stores just in-frame clones and leaves some out. This sample has roughly 96,000 clones; about 93% occur once, and the top ten carry less than 2%. The rearrangement links TRBV7-3 to TRBJ2-2, with D perhaps assigned TRBD1 or TRBD2 (6 bases each). The sample here was peripheral blood mononuclear cells (PBMCs), taken before the fourth cycle of nivolumab. The receptor comes from a human donor with classical Hodgkin lymphoma. CDR3 nucleotide sequence: TGTGCCAGCAGTTTCGGAGGGGGTGTCAGCGGGGAGCTGTTTTTT. Residues: CASSFGGGVSGELFF.